Here is one T cell receptor (beta chain) with its context. What antigen it recognizes has not been identified. No much larger clone is present one base from it, and per-base qualities are unavailable. Including cysteine and phenylalanine, the CDR3 has 17 amino acids. Left in the record is the CDR3 DNA by itself, 51 bases read in frame from the first base. Taken from the germline V gene (reference sequence), the CDR1 and CDR2 loops are LNHNV and YYDKDF. From V the trimming removes 0 bases and from J it removes 6 bases, while the gene matches leave 13 bases of the junction unaccounted for. The library was built by means of the immunoSEQ multiplex PCR assay. A mixture of 60 forward primers for TCR Vbeta segments and 13 reverse primers for TCR Jbeta segments was used in the multiplex PCR. Amplification of the CDR3 region of rearranged TCR beta genes was performed with a multiplex PCR assay on genomic DNA. The amplified TCR beta libraries were sequenced on the Illumina HiSeq System as 87-base-pair reads. Under the source paper's analysis protocol: In a later analysis, about 80 million unique TCR beta chains were counted across the roughly 670 repertoires, and about 9.9 million of these chains were shared by at least two donors. A nearest-neighbor algorithm error-corrected the raw reads and collapsed the reads into unique sequences, merging closely related sequences to remove PCR and sequencing errors. Alignment of CDR3 sequences to IMGT reference sequences was used to assign V, D and J gene segments. Each retained sequence needed at least a six-nucleotide match to both a V gene segment and a J gene segment. Rearrangements were called productive when the CDR3 lacked stop codons and stayed in frame with V and J; all others were non-productive. CDR3 was defined by IMGT convention, running from the second conserved V-encoded cysteine to the conserved J-encoded phenylalanine. In an earlier analysis of 587 of the donors, sequences lacking an unambiguous match to a single V gene segment were excluded. An earlier analysis of a few hundred of the donors classified V segments as functional when productive rearrangements were above 56.7% and as segregating when the standard deviation between donors was above 5%. A statistical classification framework was built to diagnose cytomegalovirus status from the catalog of TCR beta chain sequences. In a later analysis, V and J genes were assigned by comparing TCR nucleotide sequences against IMGT/GENE-DB human TR gene sequences. The TCRdist pipeline was used in a later analysis to assign CDR3 sequences and most-parsimonious VDJ recombination scenarios. In a later analysis, each TCR beta chain was defined by its CDR3 amino acid sequence together with its V-gene family, and reads without a unique V-gene family were excluded. A later analysis removed 550 to 700 highly shared, low-generation-probability nucleotide sequences to deal with suspected cross-contamination and a sequencing artifact. In a later analysis, a clonal expansion index was calculated for each public chain from normalized within-repertoire ranks of inferred template counts. A later analysis computed generation probabilities with a VDJ recombination model fitted to out-of-frame rearrangements, and checked the results against IGoR. In a later analysis, TCR-TCR, TCR-HLA and TCR-CMV co-occurrence was scored with hypergeometric tests, and a repertoire-size bias correction was applied to TCR pairs. A later analysis estimated false discovery rates by permuting HLA or CMV assignments 20 times. In a later analysis, co-occurring TCRs were grouped with DBSCAN, and TCRdist sequence similarity was added when clustering was performed within HLA-allele-positive subsets. Repertoires with fewer than 30,000 or more than 120,000 public chains were left out of co-occurrence clustering, as were five repertoires with anomalous nucleotide sharing. Sourced from immuneACCESS, this table was stored by TCRdb with only in-frame sequences that have V and J called. A share of the clones is absent; for the studies checked, an unresolved V gene accounts for under half, and the remainder has no known explanation. V and J calls plus clone size are reproduced from that table; the DNA served to infer D and trimming. This sample comprises tens of thousands of clones, 68% of them detected only once. The ten biggest clones cover more than 2% of the sample.

The cohort comprised hundreds of healthy bone marrow donors. At the time of sampling, every cohort member was nominally healthy, though immune exposures that went unrecorded were likely present. The donor was CMV seronegative and was included in the group of approximately 350 seronegative cohort members. Each donor provided a peripheral blood sample, and peripheral blood mononuclear cells were used for TCR beta sequencing. The Qiagen DNeasy Blood Extraction Kit was used to extract genomic DNA from the blood cell samples. The sample is drawn from a study of cytomegalovirus exposure and HLA in healthy donors listed by TCRdb under 2017. In terms of the full investigation: In an earlier analysis of under 600 of the donors, less than 350 Gb of sequence data and 90 million to 120 million unique TCR beta sequences from about 179 million T cells were reported. Donor age, sex, ethnicity and CMV serostatus were compiled together with the repertoire data. Across approximately 400 genotyped donors of the cohort, an average of approximately 200,000 unique TCR beta nucleotide sequences per donor were sequenced, and approximately 17% of those sequences were non-productive. Four or five DR-DQ haplotypes were treated as single units for association and clustering because of strong linkage in the cohort. The number of donors typed differed by locus, with about 629-630 for A, B, C, DRB1 and DQB1, roughly 520 for DQA1, 600 to 610 for DPA1, and some 440 for DPB1. To decide whether each TCR beta V gene segment behaved as functional or pseudogenic, an earlier analysis of some 600 of the donors relied on high-throughput TCR beta sequencing. HLA typing covered class I and class II loci at four-digit resolution. Roughly 300 gigabases of sequencing data and around 85 million unique TCR sequences made up an early release that covered approximately 700 HLA-typed donors. Rather than using new phenotypic data, the later analysis identified candidate immune exposures from TCR beta sequences and from how often those sequences occurred across donors. The study combined high-throughput TCR immunosequencing, statistical association of individual TCRs with disease status, and machine learning to predict cytomegalovirus infection status. A later analysis re-examined previously published TCR beta repertoires from several hundred donors and added high-resolution HLA genotyping to investigate patterns of TCR occurrence. Every discovery cohort repertoire had been produced on one sequencing platform. In a later genetic analysis, genome-wide SNP genotypes for about 65% of the 666 donors were used, and that subset was treated as a discovery cohort. Along with the roughly 670-subject first cohort, a separate validation cohort of over 90 different subjects was used. Using immunosequencing, the study profiled T cell repertoires from some 670 subjects and related those repertoires to cytomegalovirus serostatus. The study was designed to test whether signatures of past pathogen exposure could be identified by cataloging public T cell receptors. The genetic ancestry cluster associated with self-reported Caucasian donors included 80% to 90% of the roughly 380 genotyped donors. Overall study outcomes, separate from this receptor: A few of the identified cytomegalovirus-associated TCR beta chains were confirmed in vitro to be specific for cytomegalovirus antigens. The earlier analysis of about 600 of the donors excluded approximately 15 rarely observed V segments, including chromosome 9 orphons, because counts were too low. Correlated functional status among segregating V segments might reflect linkage disequilibrium, but an unknown experimental factor could not be ruled out. According to the authors, the approach could potentially be generalized to other disease states and immunological phenotypes. The sequencing pipeline was judged likely to have produced a cluster of highly shared sequence variants as a technical artifact. Because HLA typing was unavailable for some donors at each locus, only the typed subset was used in association tests. The study listed 164 TCR beta chains as associated with cytomegalovirus. Immune exposure information for the cohort was limited to CMV serostatus. Roughly uniform sequencing depth across donors was assumed in presence/absence analyses, although this assumption may not hold. Across donors, most TCR sequences were observed very rarely, whereas some public TCRs were present in many individuals. In a later analysis, TCR association rates were found to vary across HLA loci, with the most associated TCRs seen for DRB1 alleles and the fewest for HLA-C alleles. A later analysis found that HLA-associated TCR beta chains were more clonally expanded and had lower generation probabilities than equally common non-associated chains. Broadly in line with IMGT annotations, most TCR beta V segments showed up in productive rearrangements about 87% or about 30% of the time in an earlier analysis of some 590 of the donors. In a later analysis, several top co-occurrence clusters were reported to appear linked to parvovirus B19, influenza, CMV and Epstein-Barr virus. In a later genetic analysis, fewer N-insertions in productive TCRs were reported among donors in an Asian-associated ancestry cluster than the approximately 710-donor mean. Cytomegalovirus status was reported to be diagnosed by the classifier with high specificity and sensitivity in both the original and validation cohorts. Strong co-occurrence of HLA alleles, especially DR and DQ, made assigning TCR associations to individual alleles difficult. Only TCR beta chains were sequenced in this cohort, and the absence of alpha or paired-chain data limited detectable features. A further reported finding was that TCR beta sequences accurately predicted the HLA-A and HLA-B alleles for most subjects in the first cohort. Specific HLA alleles were associated with over 15,000 TCR beta sequences at a false discovery rate of 0.05 in a later analysis. V-gene and J-gene trimming of TCR beta chains was associated with a missense DCLRE1C variant in a later genetic analysis, and the association was replicated in an independent cohort. In a later analysis, most CMV-associated TCR beta chains were found to appear HLA-restricted, with HLA associations seemingly driven largely by CMV exposure. Because the 87-base-pair reads could not distinguish some IMGT-functional V segments, including TRBV6-2 and TRBV6-3, those segments were excluded.

Source material: PBMCs. In this chain, TRBV15 is recombined with TRBJ1-2, with 7 bases in between that match TRBD1. The source is a woman aged 30 to 39 in good health and CMV-seronegative. The DNA is TGTGCCACCAGCAGAGATAAAGGGGCAGGGGGTATGAATGGCTACACCTTC. It encodes CATSRDKGAGGMNGYTF.